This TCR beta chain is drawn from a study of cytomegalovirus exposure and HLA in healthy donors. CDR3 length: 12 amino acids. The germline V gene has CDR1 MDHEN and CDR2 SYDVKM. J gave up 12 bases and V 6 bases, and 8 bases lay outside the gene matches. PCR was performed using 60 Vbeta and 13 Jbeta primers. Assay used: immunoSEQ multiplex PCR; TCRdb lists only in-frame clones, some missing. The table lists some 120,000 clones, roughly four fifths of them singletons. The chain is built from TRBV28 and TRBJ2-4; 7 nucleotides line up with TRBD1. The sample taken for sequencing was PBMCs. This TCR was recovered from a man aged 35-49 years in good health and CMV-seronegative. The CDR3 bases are TGTGCCAGCAGAAACCCTCGACAGGGTCAGTACTTC. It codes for CASRNPRQGQYF. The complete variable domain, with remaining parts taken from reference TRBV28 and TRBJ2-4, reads DVKVTQSSRYLVKRTGEKVFLECVQDMDHENMFWYRQDPGLGLRLIYFSYDVKMKEKGDIPEGYSVSREKKERFSLILESASTNQTSMYLCASRNPRQGQYFGAGTRLSVL.